The subject of this entry is one T cell receptor (beta chain). Its antigen is currently unknown. The data belong to a study of cytomegalovirus exposure and HLA in healthy donors. Study outcomes and limitations: Three chains linked to CMV were shown in vitro to be specific for CMV antigens. The study listed 164 cytomegalovirus-associated TCR beta chains.

The table came from immunoSEQ multiplex PCR; TCRdb's copy has only in-frame clones and leaves some out. The sample lists 110,000 to 150,000 clones; less than 95% were seen once. Germline V gives CDR1 ENHRY, CDR2 SYGVKD. Trimming removed 11 bases from V and 4 bases from J; junction bases left unmatched: 6. This CDR3 has 13 amino acids. Sequences were obtained from PBMCs. The sequence was collected from a man between 18 and 29 years old in good health and CMV-seropositive. The chain combines TRBV10-3 with TRBJ2-2; 8 bases line up with TRBD2. The CDR3 nucleotides are TGTGCCTCCCAGCGGGAGAGCACCGGGGAGCTGTTTTTT. This translates into CASQRESTGELFF.